The following is a TCR beta chain sequence with its context. The antigen remains unidentified. The record originates from a study of T cell clones after liver transplantation. Study in general: Apart from a few HCV-positive recipients, transplants were for non-autoimmune, non-viral reasons.

Points from the study as a whole: Circulating graft-donor-reactive CD4 TCRbeta sequences fell significantly post-transplant in 5 of 8 subjects. Compared with third party-reactive sequences, donor-reactive ones declined more, independent of withdrawal success. The donor-reactive repertoire was only partly measurable in two subjects, lacking donor cells.

Germline-derived CDR1 and CDR2 are SGHNT and YENEEA. Trimming took off 3 bases at V and 2 bases at J, with 19 bases between the two ends. The CDR3 contains 18 residues. The repertoire was sequenced with immunoSEQ multiplex PCR; TCRdb's copy has only in-frame clones and lacks some. The data show about 9,800 clones, with 55% to 85% seen just once and over 20% held by the top ten. This clonotype was sampled from a human patient who received a liver transplant. The graft donor may have contributed some T cells. Sequences were derived from CD8+ T cells from blood, sampled at the approximately 16-month timepoint. V and J are TRBV11-3 and TRBJ2-2; D perhaps matches TRBD2 (6 bases). CDR3 amino acids: CASSFEAGLGVNTGELFF. DNA of the CDR3: TGTGCCAGCAGCTTCGAAGCGGGCTTGGGGGTTAACACCGGGGAGCTGTTTTTT.